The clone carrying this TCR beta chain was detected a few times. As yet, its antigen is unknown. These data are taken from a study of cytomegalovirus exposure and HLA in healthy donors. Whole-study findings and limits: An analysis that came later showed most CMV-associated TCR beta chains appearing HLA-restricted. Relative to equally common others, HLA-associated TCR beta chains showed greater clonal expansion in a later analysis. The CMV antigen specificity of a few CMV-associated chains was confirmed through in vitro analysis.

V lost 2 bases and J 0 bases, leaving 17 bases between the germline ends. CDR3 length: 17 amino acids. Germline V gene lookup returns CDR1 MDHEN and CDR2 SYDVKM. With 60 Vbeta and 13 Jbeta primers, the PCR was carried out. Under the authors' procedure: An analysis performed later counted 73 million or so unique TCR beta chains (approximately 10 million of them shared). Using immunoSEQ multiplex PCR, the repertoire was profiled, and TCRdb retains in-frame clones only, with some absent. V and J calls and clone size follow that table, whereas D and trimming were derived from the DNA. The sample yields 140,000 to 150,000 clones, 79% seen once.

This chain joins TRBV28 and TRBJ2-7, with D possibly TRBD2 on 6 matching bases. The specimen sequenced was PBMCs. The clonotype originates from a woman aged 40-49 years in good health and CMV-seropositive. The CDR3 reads CASSLRYYGGHSYEQYF. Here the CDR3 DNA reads TGTGCCAGCAGTTTACGCTATTACGGGGGTCACTCCTACGAGCAGTACTTC.